This is a list of T cell receptor beta chains from one sample in a study of blood T cell repertoires in COVID-19. The protocol was immunoSEQ multiplex PCR, while the TCRdb copy is restricted to in-frame clones and leaves out a portion. The sample carries some 200,000 clones, 84% recorded once. Sequencing used peripheral blood. These receptors all stem from a woman aged 45 to 65 with active or convalescent COVID-19. Each CDR3 is given with its conserved first and last residue. The order of the fields is clone size, V gene, J gene, D gene, CDR3 protein, CDR3 DNA. A D gene is named only where the DNA matches it firmly. Size is omitted from some rows. Given values are once, few, many or a class for expanded clones.

-	TRBV20-1	TRBJ2-1	TRBD2	CSASGDYRNEQFF	TGCAGTGCTAGTGGGGACTACCGCAATGAGCAGTTCTTC
few	TRBV6-5	TRBJ1-1	-	CASNGGSTEAFF	TGTGCCAGCAACGGGGGGAGTACTGAAGCTTTCTTT
-	TRBV18	TRBJ1-2	TRBD1	CASSPGGDLYGYTF	TGTGCCAGCTCGCCAGGGGGGGATCTCTATGGCTACACCTTC
-	TRBV29-1	TRBJ2-3	TRBD2	CSVLAGVPDTQYF	TGCAGCGTTTTGGCGGGAGTCCCAGATACGCAGTATTTT
once	TRBV5-1	TRBJ1-2	-	CASSLAGGASGYTF	TGCGCCAGCAGCTTGGCGGGGGGCGCAAGTGGCTACACCTTC
-	TRBV7-9	TRBJ2-3	-	CASSFQGAADTQYF	TGTGCCAGCAGCTTTCAAGGAGCAGCAGATACGCAGTATTTT
-	TRBV19	TRBJ1-5	TRBD1	CASRQGANQPQHF	TGTGCCAGTAGACAGGGGGCAAACCAGCCCCAGCATTTT
-	TRBV6-5	TRBJ1-1	TRBD1	CASSKDRADTEAFF	TGTGCCAGCAGTAAGGACAGGGCCGACACTGAAGCTTTCTTT
-	TRBV7-6	TRBJ1-1	-	CASSPGGGWTEAFF	TGTGCCAGCAGCCCCGGGGGTGGATGGACTGAAGCTTTCTTT
-	TRBV20-1	TRBJ2-1	TRBD2	CSASGTTSGRVNEQFF	TGCAGTGCTAGTGGGACAACTAGCGGGAGGGTCAATGAGCAGTTCTTC
-	TRBV6-6	TRBJ1-5	-	CASSYNRPENQPQHF	TGTGCCAGCAGTTATAACCGACCGGAGAATCAGCCCCAGCATTTT
-	TRBV14	TRBJ2-5	TRBD2	CASSQASGGLETQYF	TGTGCCAGCAGCCAAGCTAGCGGGGGGTTGGAGACCCAGTACTTC
-	TRBV5-5	TRBJ2-2	TRBD1	CASSPRDRANTGELFF	TGTGCCAGCAGCCCACGGGACAGGGCGAACACCGGGGAGCTGTTTTTT
once	TRBV6-5	TRBJ1-1	-	CASSPRTVNTEAFF	TGTGCCAGCAGCCCCAGGACAGTGAACACTGAAGCTTTCTTT
-	TRBV18	TRBJ1-3	-	CASSPIGSGGNTIYF	TGTGCCAGCTCACCAATCGGCTCGGGGGGAAACACCATATATTTT
-	TRBV18	TRBJ1-1	TRBD1	CASSPGTVGTEAFF	TGTGCCAGCTCACCGGGGACAGTAGGCACTGAAGCTTTCTTT
-	TRBV7-3	TRBJ2-3	TRBD2	CASSPIAGLTDTQYF	TGTGCCAGCAGCCCTATAGCGGGGCTCACAGATACGCAGTATTTT
few	TRBV3-1/TRBV3-2	TRBJ2-3	-	CASSPLAGSDTQYF	TGTGCCAGCAGCCCCCTTGCAGGGTCCGATACGCAGTATTTT
-	TRBV3-1/TRBV3-2	TRBJ1-6	-	CASSPREGDNSPLHF	TGTGCCAGCAGCCCCCGTGAAGGGGATAATTCACCCCTCCACTTT
-	TRBV2	TRBJ1-5	TRBD1	CASSPTGVSNQPQHF	TGTGCCAGCAGTCCGACAGGGGTTAGCAATCAGCCCCAGCATTTT
-	TRBV12-5	TRBJ1-2	TRBD1	CASGRGTVNDGYTF	TGTGCTAGTGGTAGGGGGACAGTAAATGATGGCTACACCTTC
-	TRBV29-1	TRBJ2-7	-	CSVEEGGTGQVYEQYF	TGCAGCGTTGAAGAAGGGGGAACGGGACAAGTCTACGAGCAGTACTTC
-	TRBV7-2	TRBJ1-3	-	CASSLVGGASGNTIYF	TGTGCCAGCAGCTTAGTCGGGGGGGCCTCTGGAAACACCATATATTTT
-	TRBV27	TRBJ2-2	-	CASSFRGGELFF	TGTGCCAGCAGTTTCCGGGGAGGGGAGCTGTTTTTT
-	TRBV10-1	TRBJ2-5	TRBD2	CASSGSGGIQETQYF	TGCGCCAGCAGTGGCAGCGGGGGCATACAAGAGACCCAGTACTTC
-	TRBV7-2	TRBJ1-5	-	CASSVTGTNQPQHF	TGTGCCAGCAGCGTAACAGGGACCAATCAGCCCCAGCATTTT
-	TRBV7-9	TRBJ1-3	-	CASYRYDRLDSGNTIYF	TGTGCCAGCTACCGATATGACAGGCTCGACTCTGGAAACACCATATATTTT
few	TRBV10-2	TRBJ1-5	TRBD1	CASMRTGSNQPQHF	TGCGCCAGCATGAGGACAGGGAGCAATCAGCCCCAGCATTTT
-	TRBV19	TRBJ1-5	TRBD1	CASSSGGTGDNQPQHF	TGTGCCAGTAGTAGCGGGGGGACAGGGGACAATCAGCCCCAGCATTTT
-	TRBV2	TRBJ1-5	TRBD1	CASRVGTGTNQPQHF	TGTGCCAGCAGGGTCGGGACAGGTACGAACCAGCCCCAGCATTTT
-	TRBV28	TRBJ1-3	-	CASGRDKFALIYF	TGTGCCAGCGGACGGGACAAATTCGCCCTCATATATTTT
-	TRBV24-1	TRBJ2-5	TRBD2	CATSDTLAEETQYF	TGTGCCACCAGTGATACCCTAGCGGAAGAGACCCAGTACTTC
many	TRBV5-5	TRBJ1-1	-	CASSPEAVGITEAFF	TGTGCCAGCAGCCCGGAGGCGGTTGGGATCACTGAAGCTTTCTTT
-	TRBV4-1	TRBJ2-7	-	CASSQEGDSTYEQYF	TGCGCCAGCAGCCAAGAGGGGGACTCCACCTACGAGCAGTACTTC
once	TRBV19	TRBJ2-4	-	CASSYQLFGAKNIQYF	TGTGCCAGTAGTTACCAGTTGTTTGGTGCCAAAAACATTCAGTACTTC
-	TRBV5-4	TRBJ1-4	TRBD1	CASSPRGGTGREKLFF	TGTGCCAGCAGCCCCCGGGGGGGGACAGGGAGAGAAAAACTGTTTTTT
-	TRBV2	TRBJ2-5	-	CASSELTAGETQYF	TGTGCCAGCAGTGAATTGACGGCGGGAGAGACCCAGTACTTC
-	TRBV21-1	TRBJ1-1	-	CAPPGHPFMNTEAFF	TGTGCCCCTCCGGGACACCCATTTATGAACACTGAAGCTTTCTTT
-	TRBV4-1	TRBJ1-2	-	CASSSPSREDNGYTF	TGCGCCAGCAGCAGTCCGAGCCGGGAGGATAATGGCTACACCTTC
once	TRBV5-4	TRBJ2-3	-	CASSWPQGGGHTDTQYF	TGTGCCAGCAGCTGGCCACAGGGAGGGGGGCACACAGATACGCAGTATTTT
-	TRBV27	TRBJ1-2	-	CASSLSSRFNYGYTF	TGTGCCAGCAGTTTATCCTCCCGTTTTAACTATGGCTACACCTTC
-	TRBV11-2	TRBJ2-3	-	CASSLSGRRSTDTQYF	TGTGCCAGCAGCTTATCCGGGCGGAGGAGCACAGATACGCAGTATTTT
-	TRBV7-9	TRBJ2-7	TRBD2	CASSSTRLAGLEQYF	TGTGCCAGCAGCTCCACTAGGCTAGCGGGCTTGGAGCAGTACTTC
-	TRBV10-3	TRBJ1-2	-	CAISESLYGYTF	TGTGCCATCAGTGAGTCTTTATATGGCTACACCTTC
-	TRBV4-1	TRBJ1-3	-	CASSQAGVGNTIYF	TGCGCCAGCAGCCAAGCAGGGGTAGGAAACACCATATATTTT
-	TRBV27	TRBJ1-6	-	CASTGTPYNSPLHF	TGTGCCAGCACCGGGACACCTTATAATTCACCCCTCCACTTT
-	TRBV3-1/TRBV3-2	TRBJ2-6	-	CASSLVELTRTGANVLTF	TGTGCCAGCAGCCTCGTAGAATTAACGCGTACGGGGGCCAACGTCCTGACTTTC
few	TRBV7-2	TRBJ1-5	TRBD1	CASSGDRVYQPQHF	TGTGCCAGCAGCGGGGACAGGGTTTATCAGCCCCAGCATTTT
-	TRBV28	TRBJ2-1	-	CASSLLAGQTSGNEQFF	TGTGCCAGCAGTTTATTGGCCGGACAGACTTCCGGCAATGAGCAGTTCTTC
-	TRBV10-3	TRBJ2-7	-	CASGGFGSYEQYF	TGTGCCTCCGGCGGATTTGGCTCCTACGAGCAGTACTTC
few	TRBV6-5	TRBJ2-7	-	CASSPGLDSSYEQYF	TGTGCCAGCAGCCCCGGACTGGATAGCTCCTACGAGCAGTACTTC
-	TRBV7-3	TRBJ1-6	TRBD1	CASSWTGGNSPLHF	TGTGCCAGCAGCTGGACAGGGGGAAATTCACCCCTCCACTTT
-	TRBV28	TRBJ1-5	-	CASSFRRSNQPQHF	TGTGCCAGCAGTTTCCGCAGGAGCAATCAGCCCCAGCATTTT
-	TRBV28	TRBJ1-6	TRBD1	CASSLWQGATSPLHF	TGTGCCAGCAGTTTATGGCAGGGGGCAACTTCACCCCTCCACTTT
-	TRBV14	TRBJ1-2	TRBD1	CASSSAGGRYYGYTF	TGTGCCAGCAGCTCCGCAGGGGGCAGGTACTATGGCTACACCTTC
-	TRBV6-5	TRBJ1-5	TRBD1	CASKAGGGEIQPQHF	TGTGCCAGCAAGGCAGGGGGCGGAGAAATTCAGCCCCAGCATTTT
-	TRBV5-1	TRBJ2-5	TRBD2	CASSSGLAGGSDLQYF	TGCGCCAGCAGCTCGGGACTAGCGGGGGGCTCCGATCTCCAGTACTTC
-	TRBV3-1/TRBV3-2	TRBJ1-3	-	CASSQGSSGNTIYF	TGTGCCAGCAGCCAAGGGAGCTCTGGAAACACCATATATTTT
-	TRBV5-6	TRBJ1-5	TRBD1	CASSLRGTGNPLRNQPQHF	TGTGCCAGCAGCTTGCGCGGGACAGGGAACCCGCTAAGAAATCAGCCCCAGCATTTT
-	TRBV11-2	TRBJ2-3	TRBD1	CASSFRTGAADTQYF	TGTGCCAGCAGCTTCAGGACAGGGGCTGCAGATACGCAGTATTTT